The rows below give T cell receptor beta chains drawn from one sample of a study of beta chain features in type 1 diabetes. Sequencing used immunoSEQ multiplex PCR; TCRdb keeps in-frame clones, though not all of them. This table holds fewer than 450,000 clones, roughly 14% found once. The sequenced sample consisted of naive CD4+ T cells from blood. The receptors were gathered from a woman between 18 and 29 years old with type 1 diabetes. The CDR3 runs from the conserved cysteine through the conserved F or W. The D gene is left open where the match is weak. Not every row has a clone size; where given, it reads once, few, many or a size class.

v_call	clone_size	d_call	j_call	cdr3_nt	cdr3_aa
TRBV5-1	-	-	TRBJ2-5	TGCGCCAGCAGCTTGGCCGAGGGAAGGGAGACCCAGTACTTC	CASSLAEGRETQYF
TRBV2	few	-	TRBJ2-2	TGTGCCAGCAGTGGGAGGGCAGCGAACACCGGGGAGCTGTTTTTT	CASSGRAANTGELFF
TRBV19	few	-	TRBJ1-5	TGTGCCAGTAGGCTTCAGGAAAATAGCAATCAGCCCCAGCATTTT	CASRLQENSNQPQHF
TRBV6-6	few	TRBD1	TRBJ1-1	TGTGCCAGCAGTTTCGGACAGGCAGGATTGAACACTGAAGCTTTCTTT	CASSFGQAGLNTEAFF
TRBV19	-	TRBD1	TRBJ1-2	TGTGCCAGTACGATAGGACAGGCAAGGATAAATGGCTACACCTTC	CASTIGQARINGYTF
TRBV7-3	-	TRBD2	TRBJ2-1	TGTGCCAGCAGCTTAAGGACTAGCGGGATCGTTGAGCAGTTCTTC	CASSLRTSGIVEQFF
TRBV7-9	-	TRBD1	TRBJ2-5	TGTGCCGGGCAGGGACAGGGGATTATGGAGACCCAGTACTTC	CAGQGQGIMETQYF
TRBV9	-	-	TRBJ2-7	TGTGCCAGCGGCAGAGGCTCCTACGAGCAGTACTTC	CASGRGSYEQYF
TRBV7-2	few	TRBD1	TRBJ2-7	TGTGCCAGCAGCTCCCCACCACAGGGGGGGTACTTC	CASSSPPQGGYF
TRBV5-4	few	TRBD1	TRBJ2-5	TGTGCCAGCAGCAGGAGGTCGGGACAGGGGGAGACCCAGTACTTC	CASSRRSGQGETQYF
TRBV6-5	once	-	TRBJ2-3	TGTGCCAGCAGTTATAGGCGGGCAGATACGCAGTATTTT	CASSYRRADTQYF
TRBV10-2	-	-	TRBJ2-1	TGCGCCAGCAGGGGGAGGAACAATGAGCAGTTCTTC	CASRGRNNEQFF
TRBV27	-	-	TRBJ2-3	TGTGCGTGCCTCCCTCCACCCAATTTCAGTGGAGGCGGCACAGATACGCAGTATTTT	CACLPPPNFSGGGTDTQYF
TRBV10-3	few	-	TRBJ1-1	TGTGCCATCAGCGCAACAGGAGCCATGGGGAACACTGAAGCTTTCTTT	CAISATGAMGNTEAFF
TRBV19	-	TRBD2	TRBJ2-1	TGTGCCAGTAGGGGACTAGCGGGAGTTGGTGAGCAGTTCTTC	CASRGLAGVGEQFF
TRBV9	few	-	TRBJ2-2	TGTGCCAGCAGCAGTCGCCGGACAGCCAACACCGGGGAGCTGTTTTTT	CASSSRRTANTGELFF
TRBV28	-	-	TRBJ1-1	TGTGCCAGCAGCCGCCCGAGCACTGAAGCTTTCTTT	CASSRPSTEAFF
TRBV5-1	-	TRBD2	TRBJ2-5	TGCGCCAGCAGCATTCGCGCTAGCGGGATTCGAGAGACCCAGTACTTC	CASSIRASGIRETQYF
TRBV27	-	TRBD2	TRBJ2-7	TGTGCCAGCAGTCTTCTGACTAGCGGGAACTACGAGCAGTACTTC	CASSLLTSGNYEQYF
TRBV5-5	-	-	TRBJ1-5	TGTGCCAGCAGCTCGACAGGTTCCAATCAGCCCCAGCATTTT	CASSSTGSNQPQHF
TRBV7-3	few	-	TRBJ2-1	TGTGCCAGCAGCTTAGGTAGAGGTGAGCAGTTCTTC	CASSLGRGEQFF
TRBV29-1	-	TRBD1	TRBJ1-5	TGCAGCGTTGTTGGACAGGGAGGGGGACCCCAGCATTTT	CSVVGQGGGPQHF
TRBV7-9	-	-	TRBJ2-2	TGTGCCAGCAGCGACGCTTATTCTAGCGCTACTGTCACCGGGGAGCTGTTTTTT	CASSDAYSSATVTGELFF
TRBV6-1	few	-	TRBJ1-1	TGTGCCAGCAGTGCCCTAAAAGCTTTCTTT	CASSALKAFF
TRBV29-1	-	TRBD2	TRBJ2-5	TGCAGCGGGGAGGGTCCAGTGGCGGGGGAGACCCAGTACTTC	CSGEGPVAGETQYF
TRBV30	few	-	TRBJ2-3	TGTGCCTGGAATAGGGGGACCACAGATACGCAGTATTTT	CAWNRGTTDTQYF
TRBV18	few	-	TRBJ1-1	TGTGCCAGCTCACCCGGCAACAGGGTCGGCACTGAAGCTTTCTTT	CASSPGNRVGTEAFF
TRBV21-1	few	-	TRBJ2-1	TGTGCCAGCAGCTTTAGCGCCCTGCAGTTCTTC	CASSFSALQFF
TRBV28	few	TRBD2	TRBJ2-1	TGTGCCAGCAGCTCCATTTCGGCGGGAGTAGTAGTGCAGTTCTTC	CASSSISAGVVVQFF
TRBV11-2	few	-	TRBJ2-7	TGTGCCAGCAGCTTAGAAGCGGGCGGACCCTACGAGCAGTACTTC	CASSLEAGGPYEQYF
TRBV25-1	-	-	TRBJ2-1	TGTGCCAGCAGCGTCCGTCCGGGAGCGCCCTCCTACAATGAGCAGTTCTTC	CASSVRPGAPSYNEQFF
TRBV30	few	-	TRBJ1-3	TGTGTCCTTTTCGACAGAAACACCATATATTTT	CVLFDRNTIYF
TRBV9	-	-	TRBJ2-3	TGTGCCAGCAGCGTAGCCGGGGGGCGGACAGATACGCAGTATTTT	CASSVAGGRTDTQYF
TRBV28	-	-	TRBJ1-1	TGTGCCGGAGGGATGGCTTGGGGCACTGAAGCTTTCTTT	CAGGMAWGTEAFF
TRBV5-6	-	TRBD2	TRBJ2-3	TGTGCCAGCAGCTTGACCAAGCGGGGCGCCTACACAGATACGCAGTATTTT	CASSLTKRGAYTDTQYF
TRBV18	-	TRBD2	TRBJ2-5	TGTGCCAGCTCACCGGCTAGCGGGACAGAGACCCAGTACTTC	CASSPASGTETQYF
TRBV2	-	TRBD2	TRBJ2-7	TGTGCCAGCAGCGCCAGACTAGCGGGAGGCCACGAGCAGTACTTC	CASSARLAGGHEQYF
TRBV9	-	TRBD1	TRBJ2-7	TGTGCCAGCAGCGTAGAAGGGGGCTCCTCCTACGAGCAGTACTTC	CASSVEGGSSYEQYF
TRBV18	-	-	TRBJ2-5	TGTGCCAGCTCACCAGGACAGAAAGAGACCCAGTACTTC	CASSPGQKETQYF
TRBV30	-	TRBD2	TRBJ2-3	TGTGCCTGCTCACGGACTAGCGGGAGCTTCACAGATACGCAGTATTTT	CACSRTSGSFTDTQYF
TRBV4-3	-	TRBD2	TRBJ2-3	TGCGCCAGCAGCCCGGGACTAGCGGGAGGCGGCACAGATACGCAGTATTTT	CASSPGLAGGGTDTQYF
TRBV7-3	few	-	TRBJ2-5	TGTGCCAGCAGCTTAGCCCGGCAAGAGACCCAGTACTTC	CASSLARQETQYF
TRBV4-1	-	TRBD1	TRBJ2-7	TGCGCCAGCAGCCACTGGGGGACAGGGGCCTACGAGCAGTACTTC	CASSHWGTGAYEQYF
TRBV5-1	few	TRBD1	TRBJ2-5	TGCGCCAGCAGCACCAGGACAGGGGGAGGGCAAGAGACCCAGTACTTC	CASSTRTGGGQETQYF